The T cell receptor (beta chain) described here comes from a study of blood T cell repertoires in COVID-19. Study-level background: From the United States, Italy and Spain came samples of acute and convalescent COVID-19. Sources were T cells, B-cell-depleted T cells, or PBMCs; the material itself was cDNA or gDNA.

Germline assignment: CDR1 MNHEY and CDR2 SVGAGI. This CDR3 is 13 amino acids long. J was trimmed by 6 bases and V by 6 bases; bases with no gene match: 4. As originally analysed: It was from reference gene primer amplification that nucleated cell counts were estimated. Repertoires were generated with immunoSEQ multiplex PCR, while TCRdb's copy carries only in-frame clones and drops some. V and J calls and clone size come straight from that table; D and trimming were deduced from the DNA. The data hold 300,000 or so clones, with approximately 89% observed a single time. This clonotype originated in a woman aged 45-65 years who had recovered from COVID-19. The V call is TRBV6-5, the J call TRBJ1-2, with 10 nucleotides matching TRBD1. The material sequenced was peripheral blood. The CDR3: CASSKTGGNGYTF. The DNA of the CDR3 is TGTGCCAGCAGCAAGACAGGGGGCAATGGCTACACCTTC.